This T cell receptor (beta chain) was recorded in a study of cytotoxic CD8 clonotypes in ibrutinib-treated CLL. This clone has a handful of counts. The CDR3 is 13 amino acids. V lost 8 bases and J lost 9, with 19 bases in between. The germline CDR1 and CDR2 sequences are SNHLY and FYNNEI. TCRdb keeps only in-frame clones here, not all; method: immunoSEQ multiplex PCR. Altogether hundreds of thousands of clones are present, roughly 67% being singletons, with the ten largest covering about 5.9%. The chain employs TRBV2 and TRBJ2-5; D may match TRBD1 or TRBD2 (5 bases each). The sample was PBMCs, taken after 36 months of ibrutinib treatment. The receptor was derived from a human donor with chronic lymphocytic leukemia. As DNA, the CDR3 is TGTGCCAGCGGGGACCCGGGGACGGCGGCCCAGTACTTC. It codes for CASGDPGTAAQYF.